One and the same sample provided the 18 T cell receptor beta chains below, sequenced in a study of human T cells and chemical hapten exposure. Time point: patch test 3, about 24 weeks after DPC sensitization. Treatment specified: therapeutic diphenylcyclopropenone sensitization with weekly scalp DPC. Sequencing started from total RNA isolated from unfractionated whole blood. One entry per CDR3 protein results from TCRdb running MiXCR on the RACE reads. The sample holds 30,000 to 40,000 distinct CDR3 sequences, 8% to 9.5% seen once. The specimen was whole blood, collected in connection with sensitization to the hapten diphenylcyclopropenone (DPC). Every receptor here comes from a man between 45 and 60 years old with alopecia areata. Some clones in this sample may be carry-over from other donors' samples.

Many counts were recorded for this clonotype. The CDR3 spells CSARDSGPKEQYF. CDR3 DNA: TGCAGTGCTAGAGATAGCGGACCTAAAGAGCAGTACTTC. The chain recombines TRBV20-1 with TRBJ2-7; weak D call: TRBD2 (6 bases). The CDR3 runs 13 residues. Germline loops: CDR1 DFQATT, CDR2 SNEGSKA (reference sequence). V was trimmed by 0 bases and J by 7 bases, leaving 13 bases between them.

This clonotype has more than one count but fewer than ten. The chain joins TRBV4-3 to TRBJ2-6, with 7 bases identical to TRBD1. J was trimmed by 2 bases and V by 2 bases; bases with no gene match: 12. The CDR3 spans 19 residues. Germline V lookup: CDR1 LGHNA, CDR2 YSLEER. The chain's CDR3 is CASSQPTGQGEPGANVLTF. The DNA for the CDR3 is TGCGCCAGCAGCCAACCCACGGGGCAGGGGGAACCTGGGGCCAACGTCCTGACTTTC.

The chain carries TRBV12-3 or TRBV12-4 and TRBJ1-4, with D maybe TRBD1 (5 bases). V was clipped by 4 bases and J by 8 bases, with 11 bases between them. The CDR3 runs to 13 residues. CDR3 loop: CASSSGVAEKLFF. CDR3 DNA: TGTGCCAGCAGTTCGGGGGTCGCGGAAAAACTGTTTTTT.

The rearrangement uses TRBV5-1 and TRBJ2-3; D perhaps matches TRBD2 (6 bases). The CDR3 extends over 15 amino acids. The germline CDR1 and CDR2 sequences are SGHRS and YFSETQ. Trimming removed 3 bases at V and 0 bases at J, with 11 bases between. In DNA form, the CDR3 reads TGCGCCAGCAGCTCGGTGGGGACTAGCACAGATACGCAGTATTTT. It codes for CASSSVGTSTDTQYF. Variable domain in full (rest from reference TRBV5-1 and TRBJ2-3): KAGVTQTPRYLIKTRGQQVTLSCSPISGHRSVSWYQQTPGQGLQFLFEYFSETQRNKGNFPGRFSGRQFSNSRSEMNVSTLELGDSALYLCASSSVGTSTDTQYFGPGTRLTVL.

This clonotype was counted ten times or more. The chain uses TRBV2 and TRBJ2-1; D is ambiguous. The germline CDR1 and CDR2 sequences are SNHLY and FYNNEI. V gave up 0 bases and J gave up 0 bases, with 6 bases separating them. This CDR3 is built from 15 residues. The CDR3, as DNA: TGTGCCAGCAGTGAAGCGGAAAGCTCCTACAATGAGCAGTTCTTC. Its translation: CASSEAESSYNEQFF.

The chain uses TRBV28 and TRBJ2-1; 7 positions match TRBD2. The junction had 8 bases not matched to a gene; V was cut back by 4 bases and J by 2 bases. Germline V CDR1 and CDR2: MDHEN, SYDVKM. This CDR3 has 16 residues. As DNA, the CDR3 is TGTGCCAGCAGTTCCCAGACTAGCAAGCCCTACAATGAGCAGTTCTTC. Encoded protein: CASSSQTSKPYNEQFF.

This clonotype has a count of ten or more. The gene calls are TRBV6-2 or TRBV6-3 and TRBJ2-3, with D perhaps TRBD1 (5 bases). The CDR3 runs to 15 residues. Germline V lookup: CDR1 MNHEY, CDR2 SVGEGT. Trimming took 10 bases from V and 5 from J, leaving 22 bases between them. CDR3 sequence (DNA): TGTGCCACCAGGGTCACAGGAGCCCTGCTAGATACGCAGTATTTT. Translation gives CATRVTGALLDTQYF.

This clonotype was recorded at least ten times. A junction boundary mismatches the germline segment, possibly from a read error. V is TRBV24-1 and J is TRBJ2-1; D is perhaps TRBD1 (6 bases). Germline V gives CDR1 KGHDR, CDR2 SFDVKD. There are 17 residues in the CDR3. CDR3 amino acids: CATSDLRGSGGYDEQFF. The CDR3 DNA is TGTGCCACCAGTGATTTAAGGGGGTCAGGAGGCTACGATGAGCAGTTCTTC.

This clonotype appeared many times. V is TRBV11-2 and J is TRBJ2-1; possibly TRBD1 for D (5 bases). There are 11 residues in the CDR3. Trimming pared 9 bases from V and 6 bases from J, leaving 9 bases between. Germline CDR1 reads SGHAT; CDR2 reads FQNNGV. In DNA form, the CDR3 reads TGTGCCAGTGACAGTTTCAATGAGCAGTTCTTC. As protein: CASDSFNEQFF. Variable domain in full (rest from reference TRBV11-2 and TRBJ2-1): EAGVAQSPRYKIIEKRQSVAFWCNPISGHATLYWYQQILGQGPKLLIQFQNNGVVDDSQLPKDRFSAERLKGVDSTLKIQPAKLEDSAVYLCASDSFNEQFFGPGTRLTVL.

In this sample, this clonotype turned up a few times. V usage is TRBV20-1 and J usage is TRBJ2-3; D call uncertain. Germline CDR1 is DFQATT and CDR2 is SNEGSKA (reference sequence). The CDR3 is made up of 12 amino acids. V lost 4 bases and J lost 0, with 5 bases in between. The CDR3 sequence is CSAKYSTDTQYF. CDR3 sequence (DNA): TGCAGTGCTAAATACAGCACAGATACGCAGTATTTT.

The V gene is TRBV29-1, the J gene TRBJ1-1; TRBD1 aligns across 8 bases. J gave up 0 bases and V 6 bases, and 6 bases lay outside the gene matches. The CDR3 runs 14 residues. Germline V gene data show CDR1 as SQVTM and CDR2 as ANQGSEA. The CDR3 DNA follows: TGCAGCGTCGTGCGGACAGGGATGAACACTGAAGCTTTCTTT. Protein: CSVVRTGMNTEAFF.

The rearrangement joins TRBV3-1 to TRBJ1-1; D is perhaps TRBD1 (5 bases). Germline CDR1 is LGHDT and CDR2 is YNNKEL (reference sequence). V was pared by 0 bases and J by 2 bases, with 7 bases between. CDR3 size: 14 residues. CDR3 residues: CASSQDQGNTEAFF. CDR3 coding DNA: TGTGCCAGCAGCCAAGATCAGGGAAACACTGAAGCTTTCTTT.

In its sample, this clonotype was seen a few times. The J gene is TRBJ2-2, the V gene TRBV4-1, with TRBD1 matching 11 bases. Trimming removed 4 bases from V and 6 bases from J; junction bases left unmatched: 7. CDR3 length equals 16 residues. Germline lookup yields CDR1 MGHRA and CDR2 YSYEKL. For the CDR3, the DNA is TGCGCCAGCAGCCGCGGACAGGGGGCGAATTCCGGGGAGCTGTTTTTT. It translates to CASSRGQGANSGELFF.

This clonotype has at least ten counts. The chain has TRBV7-8 and TRBJ2-3, with a weak D call TRBD2 (6 bases). The CDR3 sequence is 12 residues long. Germline loops: CDR1 SGHVS, CDR2 FQNEAQ. Trimming shortened V by 6 bases and J by 6 bases, and 10 bases separated the two germline ends. The CDR3: CASRNLADTQYF. CDR3 DNA sequence: TGTGCCAGCAGGAACCTAGCGGATACGCAGTATTTT.

By frequency in the sample, this clonotype is medium-sized. The chain is built from TRBV28 and TRBJ2-1, with 11 bases that match TRBD1. The CDR3 extends over 14 amino acids. CDR1 and CDR2 from the germline V gene are MDHEN and SYDVKM. With 5 bases clipped from V and 5 bases from J, the junction kept 2 bases outside the gene matches. The CDR3 loop is CASSGGQGDNEQFF. CDR3 DNA: TGTGCCAGCAGTGGGGGACAGGGGGACAATGAGCAGTTCTTC.

This clonotype showed up just a few times. The chain recombines TRBV28 with TRBJ1-5; TRBD1 matches at 9 bases. Losses at the gene ends were 1 base for V and 6 bases for J; bases not matched to a gene: 10. Germline CDR1 reads MDHEN; CDR2 reads SYDVKM. CDR3 length equals 17 residues. Here the CDR3 reads CASSLFRDRAPSQPQHF. In nucleotides, the CDR3 is TGTGCCAGCAGTTTATTCCGGGACAGGGCGCCTTCTCAGCCCCAGCATTTT.

The rearrangement joins TRBV19 to TRBJ2-1, with D perhaps TRBD1 (5 bases). V gave up 7 bases and J gave up 0 bases, with 13 bases separating them. This CDR3 comprises 15 residues. Germline CDR1 and CDR2: LNHDA and SQIVND (reference sequence). The CDR3 region is CASTIQASSYNEQFF. CDR3 DNA: TGTGCCAGTACCATACAGGCTAGCTCCTACAATGAGCAGTTCTTC.

This chain joins TRBV10-3 and TRBJ1-1; D unclear. This CDR3 has 14 amino acids. Trimming shortened V by 6 bases and J by 2 bases, and 13 bases separated the two germline ends. The germline V gene has CDR1 ENHRY and CDR2 SYGVKD. The CDR3 DNA sequence: TGTGCCATCAGCGTGAGTACAGACAACACTGAAGCTTTCTTT. It encodes CAISVSTDNTEAFF.